The following is a T cell receptor beta chain sequence with its context. This CDR3 comprises 10 residues. Germline CDR1 MRHNA, CDR2 SNTAGT. These data originate in a study of blood T cell repertoires in COVID-19. Study details: Samples representing acute and convalescent COVID-19 were sourced from the United States, Italy and Spain.

Study members were between 18 and 89 years old and lived in 25 or so US regions. Cohort assignment relied on participant-reported clinical history. In Cohort 3, a recovered donor had either two negative PCRs, clearance, or symptom resolution. TCRdb's table, derived via immunoSEQ multiplex PCR, lists solely in-frame clones and lacks some. The table shows fewer than 500,000 clones, with 85% to 90% occurring only once. The chain uses TRBV6-4 and TRBJ2-5, with D unclear. Sequencing was done on a sample of PBMCs or T cells enriched from blood (not recorded which). The receptor was derived from a man aged 25-40 years who had recovered from COVID-19. CDR3 in DNA: TGTGCATCCCTCGAAGAGACCCAGTACTTC. Amino acids: CASLEETQYF.